This passage covers 27 T cell receptor beta chains from one sample sequenced in a study of blood T cell repertoires in COVID-19. The repertoire was sequenced with immunoSEQ multiplex PCR; TCRdb's copy has only in-frame clones and lacks some. The table records under 55,000 clones, roughly nine tenths of them present only once. The sample was peripheral blood. Receptors were obtained from a human donor in a cohort sampled during active COVID-19.

This chain joins TRBV6-4 and TRBJ2-2; 9 bases fit TRBD1. CDR1 is MRHNA and CDR2 is SNTAGT in the germline V gene. Trimming took 6 bases from V and 2 from J; bases not matched to a gene: 1. This CDR3 has 14 residues. CDR3 in DNA: TGTGCCAGCAGGGGACAGGGTAACACCGGGGAGCTGTTTTTT. Encoded protein: CASRGQGNTGELFF.

This sequence joins TRBV7-9 and TRBJ1-1, with 9 bases fitting TRBD1. Trimming removed 4 bases from V and 4 bases from J; junction bases left unmatched: 4. Germline CDR1 reads SEHNR; CDR2 reads FQNEAQ (reference sequence). This CDR3 is built from 14 residues. The CDR3 sequence: CASSYRQGGTEAFF. The CDR3 DNA reads TGTGCCAGCAGCTACAGACAGGGGGGCACTGAAGCTTTCTTT.

The CDR3 loop reads CASSLVREANYGYTF. The CDR3 DNA reads as TGTGCCAGCAGCTTGGTTCGGGAGGCTAACTATGGCTACACCTTC. The chain links TRBV5-5 to TRBJ1-2; unclear D gene. The CDR3 is made up of 15 amino acids. Deletions cut 0 bases from V and 0 bases from J, with 9 bases between. The germline V gene encodes CDR1 SGHKS and CDR2 YYEKEE (reference sequence).

This chain links TRBV18 with TRBJ1-5, with a weak D call TRBD1 (6 bases). Per the germline V gene, CDR1 is KGHSH and CDR2 is LQKENI. V was clipped by 4 bases and J by 1 base, with 11 bases between them. The CDR3 totals 15 residues. The CDR3 region has the DNA TGTGCCAGCTCACTACAAACAGGGAGCAATCAGCCCCAGCATTTT. It encodes CASSLQTGSNQPQHF.

The chain joins TRBV7-3 to TRBJ2-7; 9 positions agree with TRBD1. Germline CDR1 SGHTA, CDR2 FQGTGA. Trimming took 2 bases from V and 2 from J; bases not matched to a gene: 7. The CDR3 spans 16 residues. The DNA of the CDR3 is TGTGCCAGCAGCTTAGGGACAGGGAGGGTCCCCTACGAGCAGTACGTC. Translated: CASSLGTGRVPYEQYV.

This CDR3 is CASSQARGYYNEQFF. CDR3 DNA sequence: TGTGCCAGCAGCCAAGCACGGGGTTACTACAATGAGCAGTTCTTC. The chain combines TRBV14 with TRBJ2-1; D may be TRBD2 (5 bases). The CDR3 spans 15 residues. With 1 base removed from V and 3 bases from J, the gap between germline ends came to 10 bases. In germline, CDR1 is SGHDN, CDR2 FVKESK.

This clone showed up just once. The chain uses TRBV11-2 and TRBJ1-6, with TRBD1 as a possible D gene (5 bases). With 4 bases removed from V and 5 bases from J, the gap between germline ends came to 12 bases. CDR3 length: 15 amino acids. CDR1 SGHAT and CDR2 FQNNGV come from the germline V gene. CDR3 region: CASSSRQRHNSPLHF. The CDR3 nucleotides read TGTGCCAGCAGCTCCAGACAGAGACATAATTCACCCCTCCACTTT.

The V call is TRBV5-6, the J call TRBJ2-7; D possibly corresponds to TRBD2 (5 bases). The CDR3 covers 14 residues. Germline V gives CDR1 SGHDT, CDR2 YYEEEE. The V and J ends lost 4 bases and 2 bases respectively, with 13 bases between them. The CDR3 reads CASSPEGYTYEQYF. CDR3 DNA: TGTGCCAGCAGCCCCGAGGGCTACACCTACGAGCAGTACTTC.

The sample holds one count of this clone. This CDR3 reads CASSRWEATQETQYF. CDR3 sequence (DNA): TGTGCCAGTAGTAGGTGGGAGGCTACCCAAGAGACCCAGTACTTC. V is TRBV19 and J is TRBJ2-5; D possibly corresponds to TRBD2 (6 bases). V was shortened by 4 bases and J by 1 base, with 13 bases between the two germline ends. This CDR3 contains 15 residues. From germline, CDR1 is LNHDA and CDR2 SQIVND (reference sequence).

Only a few counts were recorded for this clone. The rearrangement joins TRBV7-8 to TRBJ2-7; tentative D call: TRBD1 (6 bases). The germline gives CDR1 SGHVS, CDR2 FQNEAQ. This CDR3 has 13 amino acids. V was cut by 2 bases and J by 1 base, with 6 bases left in between. The CDR3 nucleotides are TGTGCCAGCAGCTTAAGGGGGTCCTACGAGCAGTACGTC. Encoded protein: CASSLRGSYEQYV.

This chain joins TRBV5-1 and TRBJ1-1; maybe TRBD1 (5 bases). The germline V gene encodes CDR1 SGHRS and CDR2 YFSETQ. CDR3 length equals 15 residues. Trimming removed 0 bases from V and 4 bases from J, with 13 bases in between. This CDR3 reads CASSLGPQGRTEAFF. The CDR3 nucleotides read TGCGCCAGCAGCTTGGGCCCGCAGGGTCGCACTGAAGCTTTCTTT.

The chain recombines TRBV10-3 with TRBJ2-7; tentative D call: TRBD1 (6 bases). This CDR3 contains 14 residues. CDR1 ENHRY and CDR2 SYGVKD come from the germline V gene. The germline V and J ends were trimmed by 4 bases and 0 bases, with 10 bases remaining between them. The CDR3 DNA follows: TGTGCCATCAGTGGGGACACGAGCTCCTACGAGCAGTACTTC. Protein: CAISGDTSSYEQYF.

This clone occurred once. The chain joins TRBV6-6 to TRBJ2-7; 9 bases are shared with TRBD1. The germline gives CDR1 MNHNY, CDR2 SVGAGI (reference sequence). The CDR3 totals 14 residues. The junction had 5 bases not matched to a gene; V was cut back by 5 bases and J by 3 bases. The CDR3 region is CASSASGQGYEQYV. CDR3 nucleotides: TGTGCCAGCAGTGCCTCGGGACAGGGCTACGAGCAGTACGTC.

The chain recombines TRBV30 with TRBJ1-1, with D unclear. The CDR3 runs to 13 residues. Trimming stripped 1 base from V and 2 bases from J, with 8 bases between. Germline V gene data show CDR1 as GTSNPN and CDR2 as SVGIG (reference sequence). CDR3 loop: CAWSGRSNTEAFF. Here the CDR3 DNA reads TGTGCCTGGAGTGGGCGGTCTAACACTGAAGCTTTCTTT. Full variable domain (missing parts from reference TRBV30 and TRBJ1-1): SQTIHQWPATLVQPVGSPLSLECTVEGTSNPNLYWYRQAAGRGLQLLFYSVGIGQISSEVPQNLSASRPQDRQFILSSKKLLLSDSGFYLCAWSGRSNTEAFFGQGTRLTVV.

The sample holds one count of this clone. The chain combines TRBV6-5 with TRBJ2-7; 10 bases map to TRBD1. The germline CDR1 and CDR2 sequences are MNHEY and SVGAGI. After removal of 6 bases from V and 6 bases from J, the junction contained 2 bases not matched to a gene. The CDR3 has 12 residues. CDR3 coding DNA: TGTGCCAGCAGCCGGGACAGGGGCGAGCAGTACTTC. Its protein product is CASSRDRGEQYF.

V is TRBV6-5 and J is TRBJ2-7; D possibly corresponds to TRBD1 (6 bases). Germline V CDR1 and CDR2: MNHEY, SVGAGI. CDR3 length: 12 residues. Trimming stripped 5 bases from V and 12 bases from J, with 17 bases between. CDR3 bases: TGTGCCAGCAGTCCCCGGACAGAGCCGGGGTACTTC. It is translated as CASSPRTEPGYF.

J is TRBJ1-1 and V is TRBV7-9, with a tentative D call TRBD1 (6 bases). The CDR3 has 13 residues. The V gene's germline CDR1 is SEHNR and CDR2 FQNEAQ (reference sequence). V lost 5 bases to trimming and J lost 1 base, with 8 bases between them. CDR3 sequence reads: CASSLQGNTEAFF. In DNA form, the CDR3 reads TGTGCCAGCAGCCTACAGGGGAACACTGAAGCTTTCTTT.

In DNA form, the CDR3 reads TGTGCCAGCAGCCACCGGGACAGGCCGAACACTGAAGCTTTCTTT. Amino acid sequence: CASSHRDRPNTEAFF. The chain is built from TRBV7-9 and TRBJ1-1; 8 nucleotides match TRBD1. Trimming removed 5 bases from V and 1 base from J; junction bases left unmatched: 6. CDR3 size: 15 residues. Germline lookup yields CDR1 SEHNR and CDR2 FQNEAQ (reference sequence). The variable domain in full, completed from reference TRBV7-9 and TRBJ1-1, reads DTGVSQNPRHKITKRGQNVTFRCDPISEHNRLYWYRQTLGQGPEFLTYFQNEAQLEKSRLLSDRFSAERPKGSFSTLEIQRTEQGDSAMYLCASSHRDRPNTEAFFGQGTRLTVV.

The rearrangement joins TRBV28 to TRBJ1-2, with D hard to call. The germline V gene encodes CDR1 MDHEN and CDR2 SYDVKM. This CDR3 is 12 amino acids long. V lost 2 bases and J 4 bases, leaving 5 bases between the germline ends. CDR3 residues: CASSLTVYGYTF. CDR3 coding DNA: TGTGCCAGCAGTTTAACAGTCTATGGCTACACCTTC.

The chain is built from TRBV27 and TRBJ2-1, with TRBD2 as a possible D gene (6 bases). From germline, CDR1 is MNHEY and CDR2 SMNVEV (reference sequence). The CDR3 has 17 residues. The germline V and J ends were trimmed by 4 bases and 8 bases, with 24 bases remaining between them. The CDR3 DNA follows: TGTGCCAGCAGTTCGGGTAAGGGAGGAAACAACGGGGATGAGCAGTTCTTC. It codes for CASSSGKGGNNGDEQFF.

The chain links TRBV3-1 (or the pseudogene TRBV3-2) to TRBJ1-2; possible D gene TRBD1, 6 bases. CDR3 length: 13 amino acids. The germline gives CDR1 LGHDT, CDR2 YNNKEL (reference sequence). Trimming shortened V by 5 bases and J by 8 bases, and 15 bases separated the two germline ends. CDR3 nucleotides: TGTGCCAGCAGCATGACAGGAGCAGTAGGCTACACCTTC. Amino acid sequence: CASSMTGAVGYTF.

The CDR3: CASSLERGQGYNEQFF. For the CDR3, the DNA is TGTGCCAGCAGCTTAGAGAGGGGGCAGGGCTACAATGAGCAGTTCTTC. V gene TRBV11-3 combines with J gene TRBJ2-1, with 7 bases matching TRBD1. The V gene end was trimmed by 0 bases and the J gene end by 3 bases; junction bases not matched to a gene: 5. The germline gives CDR1 SGHNT, CDR2 YENEEA. The CDR3 consists of 16 residues. Full variable domain (missing parts from reference TRBV11-3 and TRBJ2-1): EAGVVQSPRYKIIEKKQPVAFWCNPISGHNTLYWYLQNLGQGPELLIRYENEEAVDDSQLPKDRFSAERLKGVDSTLKIQPAELGDSAVYLCASSLERGQGYNEQFFGPGTRLTVL.

This sequence joins TRBV5-4 and TRBJ1-2, with 7 bases identical to TRBD1. This CDR3 comprises 15 residues. J was trimmed by 1 base and V by 2 bases; bases with no gene match: 5. Germline CDR1 and CDR2: SGHNT and YYREEE (reference sequence). The CDR3 nucleotides read TGTGCCAGCAGCTTTTCAGGGGGAATTAACTATGGCTACACCTTC. Residues: CASSFSGGINYGYTF.

This sequence joins TRBV9 and TRBJ1-6; TRBD1 agrees at 9 bases. The CDR3 runs to 15 residues. V gave up 0 bases and J gave up 7 bases; unmatched junction bases: 2. Looked up from germline, CDR1 is SGDLS and CDR2 is YYNGEE. Here the CDR3 DNA reads TGTGCCAGCAGCGTAGCTACAGGGGGCAATTCACCCCTCCACTTT. It codes for CASSVATGGNSPLHF.

The gene calls are TRBV7-9 and TRBJ2-2; the match to TRBD2 covers 15 bases. Germline CDR1 and CDR2: SEHNR and FQNEAQ (reference sequence). This CDR3 has 15 amino acids. Trimming cost V 5 bases and J 6 bases; bases outside gene matches: 1. The CDR3 sequence is CASSRTSGRAGELFF. Written as DNA, the CDR3 is TGTGCCAGCAGCAGGACTAGCGGGAGGGCCGGGGAGCTGTTTTTT.

The rearrangement joins TRBV6-5 to TRBJ1-1; D is unclear. V lost 6 bases, J lost 0 bases, and 8 bases lay in between. The CDR3 runs to 13 residues. Germline V gene lookup returns CDR1 MNHEY and CDR2 SVGAGI. CDR3 sequence reads: CASRGDMNTEAFF. The CDR3 region has the DNA TGTGCCAGCAGGGGAGACATGAACACTGAAGCTTTCTTT.

The chain recombines TRBV5-4 with TRBJ2-3; D gene uncertain. The CDR3 is 17 amino acids. Per germline, CDR1 SGHNT and CDR2 YYREEE (reference sequence). Trimming took off 0 bases at V and 0 bases at J, with 14 bases between the two ends. The CDR3 loop reads CASSLVGSSASTDTQYF. The CDR3 DNA is TGTGCCAGCAGCTTGGTTGGTAGCAGCGCTAGCACAGATACGCAGTATTTT.